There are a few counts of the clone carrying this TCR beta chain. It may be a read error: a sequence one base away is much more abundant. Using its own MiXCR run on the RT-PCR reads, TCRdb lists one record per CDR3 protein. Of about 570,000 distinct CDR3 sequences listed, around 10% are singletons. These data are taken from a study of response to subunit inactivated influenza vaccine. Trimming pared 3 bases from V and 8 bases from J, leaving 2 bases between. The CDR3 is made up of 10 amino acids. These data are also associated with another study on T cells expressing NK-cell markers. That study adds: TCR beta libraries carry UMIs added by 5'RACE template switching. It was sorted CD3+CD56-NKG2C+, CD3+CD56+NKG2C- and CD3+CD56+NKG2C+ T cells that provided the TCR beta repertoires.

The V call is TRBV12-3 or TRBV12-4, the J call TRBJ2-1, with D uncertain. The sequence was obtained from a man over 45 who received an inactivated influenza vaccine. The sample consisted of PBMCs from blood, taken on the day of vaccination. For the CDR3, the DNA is TGTGCCAGCAGTTTTCATGAGCAGTTCTTC. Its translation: CASSFHEQFF.